This T cell receptor beta chain was observed in a study of T cell changes during pregnancy in multiple sclerosis. Profiling relied on immunoSEQ multiplex PCR, and the TCRdb table lists in-frame clones only, not all of them. Among tens of thousands of clones listed, around 93% were seen once. The ends were cut back, 1 base at V and 6 bases at J, with 13 bases in the middle. Germline CDR1 reads SGHVS; CDR2 reads FNYEAQ. The CDR3 runs 16 residues. The chain carries TRBV7-6 and TRBJ1-6; D remains ambiguous. The material sequenced was peripheral blood, taken before pregnancy. The origin of this receptor is a female donor with multiple sclerosis, enrolled in a pregnancy study. Written as DNA, the CDR3 is TGTGCCAGCAGCTTAGGTAGCGGCCCTTCTAATTCACCCCTCCACTTT. Amino acid sequence: CASSLGSGPSNSPLHF.